Listed below are T cell receptor beta chains from one sample, sequenced in a study of blood T cell repertoires in COVID-19. This table comes from immunoSEQ multiplex PCR, and its TCRdb copy is limited to in-frame clones, with some not included. This sample has more than 150,000 clones, with about 78% found just once. The sample consisted of PBMCs or T cells enriched from blood (not recorded which). The receptor set was obtained from a woman aged 45-60 years who had recovered from COVID-19. The CDR3 runs from the conserved cysteine through the conserved F or W.

j_gene,v_gene,CDR3aa
TRBJ1-1,TRBV29-1,CSVDSQNTEAFF
TRBJ2-5,TRBV11-3,CASSLGTARETQYF
TRBJ2-2,TRBV6-4,CASRPSGNPGGELFF
TRBJ1-1,TRBV12-5,CASGKDLNTEAFF
TRBJ2-2,TRBV19,CASTGAPNTGELFF
TRBJ1-3,TRBV30,CAWDRAGNTIYF
TRBJ2-2,TRBV6-5,CASSYSTGSDTGELFF
TRBJ2-3,TRBV7-2,CASTPGVSTDTQYF
TRBJ2-3,TRBV18,CASSPYGTSGTRTDTQYF
TRBJ2-1,TRBV27,CASSSILGAGNEQFF
TRBJ1-4,TRBV15,CATSRDRVGKLFF
TRBJ2-3,TRBV3-1/TRBV3-2,CASSHRPPIGTSGKGPTDTQYF
TRBJ1-6,TRBV4-2,CASSQDRQSLSSYNSPLHF
TRBJ2-3,TRBV5-1,CASSLAGAGRSTDTQYF
TRBJ2-5,TRBV11-3,CASSSGTSGQETQYF
TRBJ1-1,TRBV9,CASSVAGWGATEAFF
TRBJ1-2,TRBV27,CASRSVLYGYTF
TRBJ1-4,TRBV24-1,CATSDPRGGSGEKLFF
TRBJ1-4,TRBV5-6,CASTRKGGREKLFF
TRBJ1-2,TRBV4-1,CASSQPTGIYYGYTF
TRBJ2-3,TRBV19,CASSIPPVAGERLSADTQYF
TRBJ1-6,TRBV6-6,CASSSVGTVGSPLHF
TRBJ2-5,TRBV28,CASSLENLLMTSGRGETQYF
TRBJ2-2,TRBV5-1,CASSLVSIGGTGELFF
TRBJ2-3,TRBV4-2,CASSRRDRVGDTQYF
TRBJ2-3,TRBV2,CASSEDTVRDTQYF
TRBJ2-7,TRBV3-1/TRBV3-2,CASSLGALGLAGSIYEQYF
TRBJ1-1,TRBV19,CASSAYRGGEAFF
TRBJ2-7,TRBV7-8,CASSARGGGSYEQYF
TRBJ2-1,TRBV7-2,CASSPRTSGYNEQFF
TRBJ1-3,TRBV5-1,CASSLTGAGNTIYF
TRBJ1-2,TRBV6-5,CASSYTDSNGYTF
TRBJ1-2,TRBV7-9,CASTLMDTGLGGYTF
TRBJ2-1,TRBV30,CAWSVLAGGPDEQFF
TRBJ2-2,TRBV4-3,CASSPRVQGAGGGELFF
TRBJ2-1,TRBV5-1,CASRGLHYNEQFF
TRBJ1-2,TRBV3-1/TRBV3-2,CASSRRDREYTF
TRBJ2-1,TRBV5-4,CASSSQAGQLYNEQFF
TRBJ1-5,TRBV5-6,CASSPGQGNQPQHF
TRBJ2-3,TRBV24-1,CATKRGGGTDTQYF
TRBJ1-5,TRBV14,CASRRGQSNQPQHF
TRBJ1-1,TRBV5-1,CASRPIYRNTEAFF
TRBJ1-5,TRBV25-1,CASSESHRANQPQHF
TRBJ2-7,TRBV4-2,CASSQEYGLYEQYF
TRBJ2-1,TRBV5-4,CASSSGLAGYNEQFF
TRBJ1-6,TRBV5-1,CASSLEQGIGSPLHF
TRBJ2-1,TRBV7-6,CASSFGLAVYNEQFF
TRBJ1-2,TRBV7-8,CASSDRWQGDGYTF
TRBJ1-1,TRBV29-1,CSVLSGVNTEAFF